One and the same sample provided the 8 T cell receptor beta chains below, sequenced in a study of OX40 agonist ivuxolimab in advanced cancers. Clones were read by immunoSEQ multiplex PCR, and TCRdb kept only the in-frame ones, dropping some. Of over 100,000 clones in the sample, 85% to 90% were seen once. The material sequenced was CD4+ or CD8+ T cells sorted from blood, taken in a trial of the OX40 agonist ivuxolimab. Receptors were obtained from an adult with an advanced solid tumor such as melanoma, head and neck, liver or kidney cancer.

The chain joins TRBV28 to TRBJ1-4; TRBD1 agrees at 8 bases. CDR3 length: 16 amino acids. V lost 8 bases, J lost 3 bases, and 11 bases stayed unmatched. The germline CDR1 and CDR2 sequences are MDHEN and SYDVKM. The CDR3 region is CASGGDRGGSNEKLFF. The CDR3 coding sequence is TGTGCCAGCGGGGGAGACAGGGGCGGATCTAATGAAAAACTGTTTTTT.

The chain carries TRBV18 and TRBJ2-3; D is unresolved. The CDR3 runs to 13 residues. Per germline, CDR1 KGHSH and CDR2 LQKENI. V lost 2 bases, J lost 4 bases, and 7 bases lay in between. CDR3 sequence: CASSPITSDTQYF. CDR3 in DNA: TGTGCCAGCTCACCAATCACTTCAGATACGCAGTATTTT. Filled out from reference TRBV18 and TRBJ2-3, the complete variable domain reads NAGVMQNPRHLVRRRGQEARLRCSPMKGHSHVYWYRQLPEEGLKFMVYLQKENIIDESGMPKERFSAEFPKEGPSILRIQQVVRGDSAAYFCASSPITSDTQYFGPGTRLTVL.

The rearrangement links TRBV18 to TRBJ2-4, with 14 nucleotides matching TRBD2. From germline, CDR1 is KGHSH and CDR2 LQKENI. The CDR3 spans 17 residues. V dropped 0 bases and J dropped 4; count of bases not matched to a gene: 2. The CDR3 nucleotides read TGTGCCAGCTCACCACCGGGACTAGCGGGGGATAAAAACATTCAGTACTTC. Translation: CASSPPGLAGDKNIQYF.

This chain uses TRBV28 with TRBJ1-5; tentative D call: TRBD1 (6 bases). This CDR3 is built from 16 residues. The V and J ends lost 5 bases and 0 bases respectively, with 14 bases between them. Germline CDR1 and CDR2: MDHEN and SYDVKM. The CDR3 is CASSPRRGGSNQPQHF. CDR3 sequence (DNA): TGTGCCAGCAGTCCGCGGAGGGGGGGTAGCAATCAGCCCCAGCATTTT.

This clone was seen once. The genes are TRBV7-2 and TRBJ1-2, with 8 nucleotides matching TRBD1. Germline loops: CDR1 SGHTA, CDR2 FQGNSA. This CDR3 is 17 amino acids long. J lost 8 bases, V lost 2 bases, and 16 bases had no gene match. The CDR3 region has the DNA TGTGCCAGCAGCTTAACTCCTAATACCTGGACAGGGAGAGGCTACACCTTC. As protein: CASSLTPNTWTGRGYTF.

The chain is built from TRBV6-5 and TRBJ2-7; tentatively, D is TRBD1 (5 bases). Trimming stripped 3 bases from V and 6 bases from J, with 12 bases between. The germline V gene has CDR1 MNHEY and CDR2 SVGAGI. This CDR3 has 13 residues. The CDR3 sequence: CASSYRQYREQYF. CDR3 DNA sequence: TGTGCCAGCAGTTATCGACAGTACCGCGAGCAGTACTTC.

The rearrangement joins TRBV28 to TRBJ2-7; D unresolved. The V end was cut by 4 bases, the J end by 0 bases, with 10 bases between. The CDR3 totals 14 residues. Germline CDR1 reads MDHEN; CDR2 reads SYDVKM. This CDR3 reads CASSSPQVSYEQYF. Here the CDR3 DNA reads TGTGCCAGCAGTTCCCCTCAGGTCTCCTACGAGCAGTACTTC.

Only one count was recorded for this clone. V and J are TRBV5-4 and TRBJ2-1, with D uncertain. Trimming took 1 base from V and 5 from J, leaving 10 bases between them. Germline V gene data show CDR1 as SGHNT and CDR2 as YYREEE (reference sequence). The CDR3 has 14 residues. CDR3 region: CASSLSQLNNEQFF. In DNA, the CDR3 is TGTGCCAGCAGCTTGAGTCAGCTCAACAATGAGCAGTTCTTC. The full variable domain, in which reference TRBV5-4 and TRBJ2-1 provide the parts outside the CDR3, is ETGVTQSPTHLIKTRGQQVTLRCSSQSGHNTVSWYQQALGQGPQFIFQYYREEENGRGNFPPRFSGLQFPNYSSELNVNALELDDSALYLCASSLSQLNNEQFFGPGTRLTVL.